The 4 T cell receptor beta chains below come from one sample, sequenced in a study of beta chain features in type 1 diabetes. Reverse transcribing all isolated RNA meant expressed TCRB transcripts were sequenced. TCRdb keeps only in-frame clones here, not all; method: immunoSEQ multiplex PCR. Here the sample spans hundreds of thousands of clones, 13% to 15% being singletons. These receptors' antigens are unknown. Study observations and caveats: In every one of the four CD4+ subsets, TCRB CDR3s were moderately but significantly shorter in Type 1 diabetes patients.

The sample was naive CD4+ T cells from blood. The receptors shown here come from a man aged 25 to 40 with type 1 diabetes.

This clone was seen more than once but under ten times. V and J are TRBV19 and TRBJ1-5; D call uncertain. CDR3 size: 13 residues. With 6 bases removed from V and 4 bases from J, the gap between germline ends came to 10 bases. Germline V gene sequence: CDR1 LNHDA, CDR2 SQIVND (reference sequence). CDR3 sequence (DNA): TGTGCCAGTAGGAGCCATCAAAATCAGCCCCAGCATTTT. Encoded protein: CASRSHQNQPQHF. Complete variable domain (other parts from reference TRBV19 and TRBJ1-5): DGGITQSPKYLFRKEGQNVTLSCEQNLNHDAMYWYRQDPGQGLRLIYYSQIVNDFQKGDIAEGYSVSREKKESFPLTVTSAQKNPTAFYLCASRSHQNQPQHFGDGTRLSIL.

The chain couples TRBV29-1 to TRBJ1-2, with unresolved D. The CDR3 is made up of 15 amino acids. In germline, CDR1 is SQVTM, CDR2 ANQGSEA. V was trimmed by 2 bases and J by 4 bases, leaving 17 bases between them. In DNA form, the CDR3 reads TGCAGCGTTGAAAGTCGTCGGCAGGCCCGCTATGGCTACACCTTC. Its translation: CSVESRRQARYGYTF.

This clone was found a few times. The rearrangement uses TRBV7-2 and TRBJ1-4; no clear D gene. The V gene's germline CDR1 is SGHTA and CDR2 FQGNSA. This CDR3 is built from 15 residues. Trimming pared 1 base from V and 8 bases from J, leaving 14 bases between. This CDR3 reads CASSLVAEGGEKLFF. The CDR3 coding sequence is TGTGCCAGCAGCTTAGTGGCAGAAGGAGGGGAAAAACTGTTTTTT.

This chain joins TRBV6-6 and TRBJ2-7, with 11 bases matching TRBD1. Germline trimming cut 5 bases from V and 1 base from J; bases unmatched to any gene: 4. Germline CDR1 reads MNHNY; CDR2 reads SVGAGI (reference sequence). This CDR3 contains 15 residues. The CDR3 coding sequence is TGTGCCAGCAGTCGCGGACAGGGGGCTTCCTACGAGCAGTACTTC. Amino acids: CASSRGQGASYEQYF.